Below are 8 T cell receptor beta chains sequenced from a single sample in a study of blood T cells in healthy people across ages (dated by TCRdb to 2014 to 2015). Library preparation was by 5' RACE. TCRdb records Illumina HiSeq 2500 as the sequencer. A second PCR of roughly 6 to 12 cycles was performed with a sample-barcoded 5' primer and a J-beta primer mix. The public reads were reanalyzed by TCRdb: fastp trimming at Q25, MiXCR alignment, in-frame beta chains only. Every distinct CDR3 protein forms one entry, paired with its most common genes and DNA. The sample includes 800,000 or so distinct CDR3 sequences, with roughly 46% observed a single time. The ten largest clones take up roughly 18% of the sample. The sequenced material came from blood. The receptor set was obtained from a man aged 80 or over in good health.

In this sample, this clonotype turned up a few times. V gene TRBV11-2 combines with J gene TRBJ2-7; TRBD1 might be the D (6 bases). Germline lookup yields CDR1 SGHAT and CDR2 FQNNGV. V dropped 6 bases and J dropped 2 bases, with 14 bases sitting between them. This CDR3 is built from 14 residues. For the CDR3, the DNA is TGTGCCAGCAGTTTGAGGTCAGGGGCCTACGAGCAGTACTTC. It translates to CASSLRSGAYEQYF.

The table lists this clonotype with a few counts. The genes are TRBV18 and TRBJ1-1, with D possibly being TRBD1 (5 bases). The germline CDR1 and CDR2 sequences are KGHSH and LQKENI. The CDR3 length is 14 residues. Trimming pared 3 bases from V and 0 bases from J, leaving 8 bases between. CDR3 sequence reads: CASSPTALNTEAFF. Here the CDR3 DNA reads TGTGCCAGCTCACCGACAGCCCTGAACACTGAAGCTTTCTTT.

This CDR3 is CASSQAHDGETQYF. The CDR3, as DNA: TGTGCCAGCAGCCAAGCCCATGACGGAGAGACCCAGTACTTC. The rearrangement joins TRBV3-1 to TRBJ2-5; D unclear. The V end was cut by 1 base, the J end by 4 bases, with 10 bases between. The CDR3 is 14 residues long. The V gene's germline CDR1 is LGHDT and CDR2 YNNKEL (reference sequence).

The chain links TRBV6-5 to TRBJ2-6; D remains unclear. This CDR3 comprises 15 residues. V was shortened by 5 bases and J by 0 bases, with 8 bases between the two germline ends. Germline V lookup: CDR1 MNHEY, CDR2 SVGAGI. The CDR3 loop is CASSQASSGANVLTF. CDR3 DNA sequence: TGTGCCAGCAGTCAAGCCTCCTCTGGGGCCAACGTCCTGACTTTC.

This clonotype was picked up one time. This chain links TRBV7-9 with TRBJ1-2; a weak D match, TRBD1 (6 bases). Germline V gene sequence: CDR1 SEHNR, CDR2 FQNEAQ (reference sequence). V lost 10 bases and J lost 4, with 16 bases in between. The CDR3 spans 13 residues. CDR3 amino acids: CANSRGASYGYTF. The CDR3 DNA reads TGTGCCAACAGTCGGGGGGCGTCCTATGGCTACACCTTC.

On this clonotype: The junction shows a germline mismatch at one end, possibly a read error. This chain connects TRBV9 to TRBJ1-2; D is ambiguous. Looked up from germline, CDR1 is SGDLS and CDR2 is YYNGEE. CDR3 length: 14 amino acids. DNA for the CDR3: TGTGCCAGCAGCGAGGGCGGACCTAACTATGGCTACATCTTC. Protein sequence: CASSEGGPNYGYIF.

The V and J genes are TRBV29-1 and TRBJ2-7; 8 bases are shared with TRBD2. CDR1 SQVTM and CDR2 ANQGSEA come from the germline V gene. CDR3 length: 16 amino acids. With 4 bases clipped from V and 4 bases from J, the junction kept 15 bases outside the gene matches. CDR3 amino acids: CSVAVWGRAGEYEQYF. The CDR3 DNA reads TGCAGCGTTGCGGTGTGGGGACGAGCGGGAGAGTACGAGCAGTACTTC.

V gene TRBV7-2 combines with J gene TRBJ2-7, with D perhaps matching TRBD2 (5 bases). Trimming removed 0 bases from V and 10 bases from J, with 10 bases in between. This CDR3 has 12 residues. Germline CDR1 SGHTA, CDR2 FQGNSA. This CDR3 is CASSLAMEAQYF. CDR3 nucleotides: TGTGCCAGCAGCTTAGCGATGGAGGCCCAGTACTTC. The whole variable domain, remainder taken from reference TRBV7-2 and TRBJ2-7, is GAGVSQSPSNKVTEKGKDVELRCDPISGHTALYWYRQSLGQGLEFLIYFQGNSAPDKSGLPSDRFSAERTGGSVSTLTIQRTQQEDSAVYLCASSLAMEAQYFGPGTRLTVT.